Here is one TCR beta chain with its context. As yet, its antigen is unknown. These data are taken from a study of T cells expressing NK-cell markers. TCRdb re-called the 5' RACE reads and gives one entry per CDR3 protein, without DNA. The sample's table shows 200,000 to 300,000 distinct CDR3 sequences. Study-wide results and limits: The study found dominant NKG2C+ clonotypes at about 1.0-7.0% of CD8+ T cells in six donors.

The sequencing input was blood T cells: a sorted CD56 or NKG2C T cell subset, CD4+ or CD8+ T cells, or bulk PBMC T cells (not recorded which). The TCR comes from a man between 18 and 29 years old in good health.

The CDR3 sequence: CASSLDLNLANSGNTIYF. This chain links TRBV11-2 with TRBJ1-3. The germline V gene has CDR1 SGHAT and CDR2 FQNNGV. The CDR3 has 18 residues.